The sequence of this TCR beta chain was determined in a study of T cell responses to AZD1222 COVID-19 vaccine listed by TCRdb under 2021. Context from the whole study: Because spike-specific TCR depth and breadth did not differ between the two schedules, AZD1222 recipients who got a second dose at roughly 4 weeks were pooled with those who got a second dose at roughly 12 weeks. Enrollment into the trials was organized by age into subgroups of 18-55, 56-69 and 70-plus years, and those subgroups contained approximately 160, 26 and 62 TCR-sequenced participants, respectively. TCR sequencing was performed for 230 to 250 trial participants, of whom about 200 were given two doses of AZD1222 and around 26 were given two doses of MenACWY control vaccine. What the authors observed across the whole study: Most participants were white British and females outnumbered males, and the authors suggested that clonal diversity may have been underestimated. Conclusions about previously exposed vaccinees are limited because only a handful of AZD1222 recipients were SARS-CoV-2 seropositive at baseline. Because no day 14 peak-response samples were available, the repertoires could be characterized only after the peak T cell response. In the small 56-69-year group, the increase in depth fell short of significance, most likely because of low power. Vaccine-associated CD4 TCRs spanned the whole spike protein, with dominant responses in regions 160-218 and 743-854. Spike-specific TCR breadth and depth rose significantly after two AZD1222 doses compared with day 0 and with MenACWY recipients. Reportedly, almost half of the unique spike-specific TCRs recognized epitopes lying outside the regions that are mutated in the B.1.351 and B.1.1.7 variants.

The CDR3 regions of human TCRbeta chains were analyzed by immunosequencing. Processing in the source paper ran as follows. Repertoire TCRs were checked for matches against a reference library of SARS-CoV-2-specific TCRs that had been generated using the MIRA antigen-specificity platform. Breadth was defined as the fraction of unique TCRs that were SARS-CoV-2-associated. Depth was defined as the fraction of total T cells that were SARS-CoV-2-associated. Each spike-specific TCR was assigned to its reactive spike region and to a CD4 or CD8 class using the MIRA data. Log10-transformed breadth and depth values were compared by one-way ANOVA with Sidak's multiple comparisons tests. The clones in this table, taken by TCRdb from immuneACCESS, are in-frame only. Not every clone is retained; where verified, under half of the shortfall comes from an unresolved V gene, and the cause of the rest is unknown. The DNA was the basis for D and trimming; V, J and clone size are from that table. Present in this sample are 150,000 to 200,000 clones, approximately 90% of which were seen just once. 5% to 7% of the sample rests with the top ten.

The germline V gene encodes CDR1 SQVTM and CDR2 ANQGSEA. V and J are truncated by 3 bases and 6 bases respectively, leaving an intervening sequence of 6 bases. Reading from cysteine to phenylalanine, the CDR3 counts 11 amino acids. Here the CDR3 DNA is all that survives: 33 bases in frame from base 1. To note about this clone: The target of this receptor is not known. The record has no base qualities; no much larger clone is one base away.

The time point label for this specimen denotes: baseline before first vaccination. The vaccinee samples were drawn from two UK trials, COV001 and COV002, one of which was a single-blind randomized controlled phase 2/3 trial testing AZD1222 (ChAdOx1 nCoV-19) in healthy adults. For TCRbeta chain sequencing, PBMC samples were collected from trial participants at day 0 and at day 28 after the second dose. The chain is assembled from TRBV29-1 and TRBJ2-1; TRBD2 is perhaps the D gene, given 6 matching bases. Source: peripheral blood, taken on day 0 of AZD1222 vaccination. The sequence was obtained from an adult in good health. The nucleotide sequence is given as TGCAGCGTTGAGCGGGGCAATGAGCAGTTCTTC. Its coded protein is CSVERGNEQFF.